This T cell receptor (beta chain) emerged from a study of blood T cell repertoires in COVID-19. Across the study: Whether acute or convalescent, the COVID-19 samples came from the United States, Italy and Spain. T cells, B-cell-depleted T cells, or PBMCs supplied cDNA or gDNA.

The CDR3 contains 16 residues. V was clipped by 1 base and J by 0 bases, with 11 bases between them. Germline CDR1 and CDR2: SGHVS and FQNEAQ. Some clones are missing from TCRdb's copy, which holds only in-frame ones; the method was immunoSEQ multiplex PCR. The repertoire consists of roughly 250,000 clones, with approximately 80% occurring once and the leading ten covering about 6.3%. The gene calls are TRBV7-8 and TRBJ2-3; possibly TRBD2 for D (5 bases). The sequenced sample was peripheral blood. The sequence derives from a woman in her sixties with active or convalescent COVID-19. CDR3 in DNA: TGTGCCAGCAGCTTAGGAGGGATTACTAGCACAGATACGCAGTATTTT. This translates into CASSLGGITSTDTQYF.